The entry below describes one TCR beta chain. Here immunoSEQ multiplex PCR was the method, and the copy in TCRdb shows in-frame clones only, minus some. The data hold about 160,000 clones, with around 74% observed a single time. These data come from a study of blood T cell repertoires in COVID-19. Looking at the study overall: From the United States, Italy and Spain came samples of acute and convalescent COVID-19.

Germline CDR1 SGHNT, CDR2 YYREEE (reference sequence). V lost 4 bases, J lost 1 base, and 16 bases lay in between. CDR3 length: 16 amino acids. The chain uses TRBV5-4 and TRBJ2-3, with D perhaps matching TRBD1 (7 bases). The sample comprised peripheral blood. This sequence was found in a man between 65 and 85 years old with acute or convalescent COVID-19. The CDR3 loop is CASSRGTARGTDTQYF. The DNA of the CDR3 is TGTGCCAGCAGCCGGGGGACAGCCCGGGGCACAGATACGCAGTATTTT.